This T cell receptor beta chain was sequenced for a study of blood T cell repertoires in COVID-19. Study summary: The analysed material was cDNA or gDNA that came from T cells, B-cell-depleted T cells, or PBMCs.

TCRdb's copy holds only in-frame clones and misses some; the assay was immunoSEQ multiplex PCR. The table includes approximately 110,000 clones, about three quarters detected once. The CDR3 runs to 15 residues. CDR1 SGHAT and CDR2 FQNNGV come from the germline V gene. Trimming removed 3 bases at V and 4 bases at J, with 12 bases between. The clonotype comes from a woman in her seventies with acute or convalescent COVID-19. Specimen: peripheral blood. The chain recombines TRBV11-2 with TRBJ2-2; the D gene is possibly TRBD2 (6 bases). The CDR3, as DNA: TGTGCCAGCAGCTTCGGGGGACGTATCACCGGGGAGCTGTTTTTT. It codes for CASSFGGRITGELFF. The full variable domain, with the rest looked up from reference TRBV11-2 and TRBJ2-2, is EAGVAQSPRYKIIEKRQSVAFWCNPISGHATLYWYQQILGQGPKLLIQFQNNGVVDDSQLPKDRFSAERLKGVDSTLKIQPAKLEDSAVYLCASSFGGRITGELFFGEGSRLTVL.